One and the same sample provided the 18 T cell receptor beta chains below, sequenced in a study of T cells in Graves' hyperthyroidism and ophthalmopathy. Template material for amplifying TCR beta CDR3 regions consisted of RNA transcripts. Carried out on the TCR CDR3, a first-round RT-PCR used the HTBI primer set. A single record per CDR3 protein comes from TCRdb applying MiXCR to the multiplex PCR reads. The table has approximately 610,000 distinct CDR3 sequences, over 12% seen once. Sequences were obtained from blood. The receptors here all came from a woman in her thirties or forties with Graves' ophthalmopathy.

The chain carries TRBV27 and TRBJ2-7, with D perhaps given as TRBD1 or TRBD2 (5 bases each). This CDR3 has 15 amino acids. The V end was cut by 6 bases, the J end by 1 base, with 16 bases between. Germline values: CDR1 MNHEY, CDR2 SMNVEV (reference sequence). The CDR3 region has the DNA TGTGCCAGCAGCATAGGCCGGTGGGGGTCCTACGAGCAGTACTTC. It specifies CASSIGRWGSYEQYF.

The V call is TRBV11-2, the J call TRBJ1-6; D ambiguous. Trimming took off 5 bases at V and 10 bases at J, with 15 bases between the two ends. CDR3 length: 14 amino acids. The germline V gene has CDR1 SGHAT and CDR2 FQNNGV. The DNA for the CDR3 is TGTGCCAGCAGCCTCTTAGTGACGGGGTCACCCCTCCACTTT. It translates to CASSLLVTGSPLHF.

The chain couples TRBV6-5 to TRBJ2-5; D is tentatively TRBD1 or TRBD2 (5 bases each). The germline V gene encodes CDR1 MNHEY and CDR2 SVGAGI. The V and J ends lost 2 bases and 5 bases respectively, with 12 bases between them. This CDR3 spans 14 amino acids. The CDR3 region has the DNA TGTGCCAGCAGTTACCTACGAGGGGCTGAGACCCAGTACTTC. Its protein is CASSYLRGAETQYF.

DNA for the CDR3: TGTGCCAGCAGTGATGGGCAGGGGTGGACCGGGGAGCTGTTTTTT. Translating gives CASSDGQGWTGELFF. This chain joins TRBV2 and TRBJ2-2, with TRBD1 as a possible D gene (6 bases). CDR1 and CDR2 from the germline V gene are SNHLY and FYNNEI. The CDR3 is 15 amino acids. Trimming pared 3 bases from V and 5 bases from J, leaving 13 bases between.

This clonotype was recorded a few times. This chain links TRBV5-1 with TRBJ1-1; a weak D match, TRBD1 (6 bases). The CDR3 is 15 residues long. V lost 5 bases and J lost 0, with 14 bases in between. In germline, CDR1 is SGHRS, CDR2 YFSETQ. The CDR3 loop reads CASRTKQGMNTEAFF. The CDR3 nucleotides read TGCGCCAGCAGGACGAAACAGGGAATGAACACTGAAGCTTTCTTT.

The chain links TRBV12-3 or TRBV12-4 to TRBJ2-5; weak D call: TRBD2 (6 bases). CDR3 length: 16 residues. Trimming took 5 bases from V and 2 from J, leaving 18 bases between them. This chain's CDR3 is CASSPMRGGNQETQYF. The DNA of the CDR3 is TGTGCCAGCAGTCCTATGCGGGGCGGGAATCAAGAGACCCAGTACTTC.

V usage is TRBV20-1 and J usage is TRBJ2-3; D call uncertain. CDR1 and CDR2 (germline): DFQATT, SNEGSKA (reference sequence). This CDR3 is built from 15 residues. The ends were cut back, 6 bases at V and 2 bases at J, with 18 bases in the middle. This CDR3 reads CSAIRADLFTDTQYF. CDR3 sequence (DNA): TGCAGTGCCATCCGGGCCGATCTATTCACAGATACGCAGTATTTT.

The chain employs TRBV28 and TRBJ2-6; D is uncertain. Germline CDR1 MDHEN, CDR2 SYDVKM. The V end was cut by 5 bases, the J end by 0 bases, with 14 bases between. The CDR3 has 17 residues. The CDR3 region has the DNA TGTGCCAGCAGTAATAGGCTCGGATACTCTGGGGCCAACGTCCTGACTTTC. The encoded protein is CASSNRLGYSGANVLTF.

This clonotype was seen many times. The chain recombines TRBV6-2 or TRBV6-3 with TRBJ2-2, with D unclear. Germline assignment: CDR1 MNHEY and CDR2 SVGEGT. The CDR3 extends over 12 amino acids. Between the trimmed V and J ends, which lost 4 bases and 5 bases, there was a span of 5 bases. In DNA, the CDR3 is TGTGCCAGCAGTTGGCTAACCGGGGAGCTGTTTTTT. It specifies CASSWLTGELFF.

The chain carries TRBV11-2 and TRBJ2-2; tentatively, D is TRBD2 (6 bases). CDR3 length: 17 residues. CDR1 and CDR2 from the germline V gene are SGHAT and FQNNGV. Trimming pared 5 bases from V and 0 bases from J, leaving 16 bases between. The chain's CDR3 is CASSPEAGGANTGELFF. The CDR3 region has the DNA TGTGCCAGCAGCCCAGAGGCGGGCGGGGCGAACACCGGGGAGCTGTTTTTT.

This clonotype was counted at least ten times. The rearrangement links TRBV7-9 to TRBJ2-7, with 13 nucleotides matching TRBD2. The length of the CDR3 is 15 residues. V was pared by 4 bases and J by 5 bases, with 5 bases of the junction left unmatched. Germline CDR1 and CDR2: SEHNR and FQNEAQ (reference sequence). CDR3 DNA: TGTGCCAGCAGCTCCACTAGCGGGAGGGCCCACGAGCAGTACTTC. As protein: CASSSTSGRAHEQYF. The full variable domain, completed using reference TRBV7-9 and TRBJ2-7, is DTGVSQNPRHKITKRGQNVTFRCDPISEHNRLYWYRQTLGQGPEFLTYFQNEAQLEKSRLLSDRFSAERPKGSFSTLEIQRTEQGDSAMYLCASSSTSGRAHEQYFGPGTRLTVT.

This clonotype was observed at least ten times. The chain joins TRBV7-2 to TRBJ2-7; no definite D call. With 4 bases removed from V and 6 bases from J, the gap between germline ends came to 7 bases. This CDR3 is built from 11 residues. The germline V gene has CDR1 SGHTA and CDR2 FQGNSA. The CDR3 nucleotides read TGTGCCAGCAGCTCCATCGGCGAGCAGTACTTC. It encodes CASSSIGEQYF.

The J gene is TRBJ2-6, the V gene TRBV7-6, with unresolved D. Germline CDR1 reads SGHVS; CDR2 reads FNYEAQ. This CDR3 comprises 14 residues. V was trimmed by 7 bases and J by 2 bases, leaving 9 bases between them. The CDR3 sequence: CASTSFPGANVLTF. In nucleotides, the CDR3 is TGTGCCAGCACCTCCTTTCCTGGGGCCAACGTCCTGACTTTC.

For this clonotype: It may be a read error: a sequence one base away is much more abundant. The V gene is TRBV24-1, the J gene TRBJ2-2; TRBD1 aligns across 8 bases. CDR1 and CDR2 from the germline V gene are KGHDR and SFDVKD. The CDR3 sequence is 17 residues long. For the CDR3, the DNA is TGTGCCACCAGTGATTTTGGAGGACAGGGCGCGGCCGGGGAGCTGCTTTTT. This gives the protein CATSDFGGQGAAGELLF.

This clonotype showed up many times. CDR3 sequence: CASSPTGGNYYGYTF. The CDR3 DNA sequence: TGTGCCAGCAGTCCCACTGGGGGGAACTACTATGGCTACACCTTC. The genes are TRBV28 and TRBJ1-2; D may be TRBD1 (5 bases). V was pared by 5 bases and J by 3 bases, with 16 bases between. Germline V gives CDR1 MDHEN, CDR2 SYDVKM. The length of the CDR3 is 15 residues.

This clonotype has ten or more counts. The CDR3, as DNA: TGTGCCAGCGGATACAGTACGAAGAACACTGAAGCTTTCTTT. Translation: CASGYSTKNTEAFF. This chain uses TRBV6-5 with TRBJ1-1; D is unclear. The germline V and J ends were trimmed by 8 bases and 1 base, with 14 bases remaining between them. This CDR3 has 14 amino acids. Looked up from germline, CDR1 is MNHEY and CDR2 is SVGAGI.

This clonotype was observed many times. The V and J genes are TRBV25-1 and TRBJ1-1; TRBD1 might be the D (5 bases). Germline V gene lookup returns CDR1 MGHDK and CDR2 SYGVNS. The CDR3 covers 14 residues. Trimming pared 2 bases from V and 3 bases from J, leaving 10 bases between. The CDR3 protein is CASSERDGDTEAFF. The CDR3 DNA reads as TGTGCCAGCAGTGAAAGGGACGGAGACACTGAAGCTTTCTTT.

This clonotype showed up many times. Its ends do not fully match the called genes, so a read error is possible. The CDR3 sequence: CASSHREGSLF. CDR3 sequence (DNA): TGTGCCAGCAGCCACCGTGAGGGGTCACTCTTC. The gene calls are TRBV12-3 or TRBV12-4 and TRBJ1-2; D possibly corresponds to TRBD1 (5 bases). This CDR3 is 11 amino acids long.